This is a list of T cell receptor beta chains from one sample in a study of PD-L1 blockade in urothelial cancer. Clones were read by immunoSEQ multiplex PCR, and TCRdb kept only the in-frame ones, dropping some. Here the sample spans approximately 70,000 clones, around 83% being singletons. Material: PBMCs, obtained around atezolizumab (anti-PD-L1) treatment. These receptor sequences come from a woman in her seventies with urothelial cancer. CDR3s include the opening cysteine and the closing phenylalanine or tryptophan. Fields, in order: clone size, J gene, V gene, D gene, CDR3 DNA, CDR3 protein. D genes are given only for firm matches. Clone size is not always given. Where it is, it says once, few, many or a class for expanded clones.

>-|TRBJ1-2|TRBV5-8|-
TGTGCCAGCAGCAGAGGACAGTCAGTCTATGGCTACACCTTC
CASSRGQSVYGYTF
>few|TRBJ2-5|TRBV5-1|-
TGCGCCAGCAGCTTGGGGGGCACAACTCACCAAGAGACCCAGTACTTC
CASSLGGTTHQETQYF
>-|TRBJ2-3|TRBV7-2|-
TGTGCCAGCAGCCCGGAGCGGGTCTCCCTAGGGGATACGCAGTATTTT
CASSPERVSLGDTQYF
>-|TRBJ1-3|TRBV2|TRBD1
TGTGCCAGCAGTGAGGGCCGGACAGGGATCCCCTCTGGAAACACCATATATTTT
CASSEGRTGIPSGNTIYF
>-|TRBJ2-2|TRBV6-6|-
TGTGCCACCTACAGGTGGGGTCCGGCCGCACCCGGGGAGCTGTTTTTT
CATYRWGPAAPGELFF
>few|TRBJ1-3|TRBV2|TRBD1
TGTGCCAGCAGCCTAGGGGGCCATGGAAACACCATATATTTT
CASSLGGHGNTIYF
>-|TRBJ2-5|TRBV6-1|TRBD2
TGTGCCAGCAGTGAACTGATGGGACTAGCGGGGGGGCAAGAGACCCAGTACTTC
CASSELMGLAGGQETQYF
>-|TRBJ1-4|TRBV5-1|-
TGCGCCAGCAGCTTGGAGGGGATTGGGGATGAAAAACTGTTTTTT
CASSLEGIGDEKLFF
>-|TRBJ1-2|TRBV2|-
TGTGCCAGCAGTGAATTTGTGGACTTTAACTATGGCTACACCTTC
CASSEFVDFNYGYTF
>once|TRBJ1-1|TRBV6-6|-
TGTGCCAGCAGTTACTCGGTAGAACAGTGGACTGAAGCTTTCTTT
CASSYSVEQWTEAFF
>once|TRBJ2-7|TRBV11-2|TRBD2
TGTGCCAGCAGCTCCGGGAGGGGGGGGGCATACGAGCAGTACTTC
CASSSGRGGAYEQYF
>-|TRBJ2-1|TRBV5-1|-
TGCGCCAGCAGCGCACTCCCTAGCGATGAGCAGTTCTTC
CASSALPSDEQFF
>-|TRBJ2-7|TRBV16|-
TGTGCCAGCAGCCAATTTGCGTCGACAGCCTACGAGCAGTACTTC
CASSQFASTAYEQYF
>-|TRBJ2-1|TRBV5-6|TRBD1
TGTGCCAGCAGCTTCAGGGGGATCCTCTACAATGAGCAGTTCTTC
CASSFRGILYNEQFF
>-|TRBJ2-5|TRBV5-8|-
TGTGCCAGCAGCCCGTATCATTATGCGGAAGAGACCCAGTACTTC
CASSPYHYAEETQYF
>-|TRBJ1-4|TRBV28|-
TGTGCCAGCAGGAATCGATACAGGGTCGGTGAAAAACTGTTTTTT
CASRNRYRVGEKLFF
>once|TRBJ1-4|TRBV5-1|TRBD1
TGCGCCAGCAGCTCGGGACAGGGGAATGAAAAACTGTTTTTT
CASSSGQGNEKLFF
>-|TRBJ1-4|TRBV6-5|TRBD1
TGTGCCAGCAGATACCGGGACAGGCCGTCGAAACTGTTTTTT
CASRYRDRPSKLFF
>-|TRBJ2-5|TRBV7-2|TRBD1
TGTGCCAGCAGCTTAGACAGGGGCACTCTCCAAGAGACCCAGTACTTC
CASSLDRGTLQETQYF
>-|TRBJ2-7|TRBV18|TRBD1
TGTGCCAGCTCACCCACAGGGGTCGACGAGCAGTACTTC
CASSPTGVDEQYF
>-|TRBJ2-2|TRBV6-6|-
TGTGCCATCCGGGGGTTAGGGGAGCTGTTTTTT
CAIRGLGELFF
>-|TRBJ2-7|TRBV10-1|TRBD2
TGCGCCAGCAGTGAGACAACTAGCGGGGGGGTTTACGAGCAGTACTTC
CASSETTSGGVYEQYF
>-|TRBJ2-5|TRBV5-1|-
TGCGCCAGCAGCTTGGGGTCCCTCGGGGAGACCCAGTACTTC
CASSLGSLGETQYF
>-|TRBJ2-1|TRBV14|-
TGTGCCAGCAGCCAAAGAGCCTGGGCCGAGCAGTTCTTC
CASSQRAWAEQFF
>-|TRBJ2-1|TRBV29-1|-
TGCAGCGTTGAAAAAGGAGGCGGCAATAAGCAGTTCTTC
CSVEKGGGNKQFF
>-|TRBJ1-1|TRBV9|-
TGTGCCAGCGCCCTCAGGGTTCAAGACACTGAAGCTTTCTTT
CASALRVQDTEAFF
>once|TRBJ2-3|TRBV4-3|-
TGCGCCAGCAGCCAAGAACTCCGAGGGGGAAGTGATACGCAGTATTTT
CASSQELRGGSDTQYF
>-|TRBJ1-6|TRBV6-5|-
TGTGCCAGCAGTTACGTCGGTTTTGGTAATAATTCACCCCTCCACTTT
CASSYVGFGNNSPLHF
>-|TRBJ1-2|TRBV5-1|-
TGCGCCAGCAGCTTGGGGGACTCGGACATAGAAGCCTACACCTTC
CASSLGDSDIEAYTF
>-|TRBJ1-5|TRBV7-9|-
TGTGCCAGCAGCAAGAGGGAGCAGCCCCAGCATTTT
CASSKREQPQHF
>-|TRBJ1-4|TRBV28|-
TGTGCCAGCAGACTTATAGCAACTAATGAAAAACTGTTTTTT
CASRLIATNEKLFF
>-|TRBJ2-7|TRBV30|TRBD2
TGTGCCTGGAGTGGAGGGACTACCACCTACGAGCAGTACTTC
CAWSGGTTTYEQYF
>-|TRBJ2-2|TRBV28|-
TGTGCCAGCAGTCGCGGGGGCTCTAGCGGACCCACCGGGGAGCTGTTTTTT
CASSRGGSSGPTGELFF
>-|TRBJ1-1|TRBV27|TRBD1
TGTGCCAGCAGTTTATACAGGGGGACCCGGGTCACTGAAGCTTTCTTT
CASSLYRGTRVTEAFF
>-|TRBJ1-2|TRBV25-1|-
TGTGCCAGCAGTGAATACGGTAACTATGGCTACACCTTC
CASSEYGNYGYTF
>-|TRBJ2-3|TRBV5-4|TRBD2
TGTGCCAGCAGCTGGCGGGGGACCCGCACGGATACGCAGTATTTT
CASSWRGTRTDTQYF
>few|TRBJ2-7|TRBV6-1|-
TGTGCCAGCACCCGAGGGCAGGAGAGCTACGAGCAGTACTTC
CASTRGQESYEQYF
>-|TRBJ2-3|TRBV5-1|-
TGCGCCAGCAGGTTGGACTACGCTCGCACAGATACGCAGTATTTT
CASRLDYARTDTQYF
>-|TRBJ1-2|TRBV5-3|TRBD1
TGTGCCAGAAGCGGACAACCCGGGACAGGGGGAATCTATGGCTACACCTTC
CARSGQPGTGGIYGYTF
>-|TRBJ2-7|TRBV30|TRBD2
TGTGCCTGGAGCGCCCCCGGACTAGCGGGAGGGCCAGGGCTAGGTTACGAGCAGTACTTC
CAWSAPGLAGGPGLGYEQYF